This T cell receptor (beta chain) was captured by sequencing in a study of T cells after yellow fever vaccination. Looking at the study overall: Low-cell-number fractions underwent preparation using SMART-Seq v4 Ultra Low Input.

Points from the study as a whole: By day 5 rather than day 15, the secondary response had peaked, though it was weaker.

This clonotype was recorded a few times. The antigen is unknown. Template-switching 5'RACE yielded the TCR cDNA; a universal primer site and UMIs were added in the process. A single record per CDR3 protein comes from TCRdb applying MiXCR to the 5' RACE reads. This table has fewer than 650,000 distinct CDR3 sequences, less than 25% appearing once. This CDR3 region has 15 residues. Germline lookup yields CDR1 SGDLS and CDR2 YYNGEE. V dropped 0 bases and J dropped 0 bases, with 9 bases sitting between them. V and J are TRBV9 and TRBJ1-1; D is unresolved. The source material was PBMCs, sampled 20 to 25 days after the first yellow fever vaccination. This receptor was identified in a man between 18 and 35 years old who received the YFV17D yellow fever vaccine. This CDR3 reads CASSVGISMNTEAFF. CDR3 in DNA: TGTGCCAGCAGCGTAGGTATCAGTATGAACACTGAAGCTTTCTTT.